One sample yielded the 18 T cell receptor beta chains listed below, sequenced in a study of T-cell reconstitution after alpha-beta-depleted transplantation in children. Unique molecular identifiers were incorporated during preparation of the TCRbeta library. MiXCR was run by TCRdb on the PCR reads, yielding one entry per CDR3 protein. The sample yields hundreds of thousands of distinct CDR3 sequences, approximately 16% seen once. This specimen was PBMCs from the stem cell graft donor, taken from the stem cell graft. Receptors were obtained from a human donor who donated a stem cell graft to a child with acute myeloid leukemia.

The J gene is TRBJ2-1, the V gene TRBV30; 11 positions agree with TRBD2. Trimming took 5 bases from V and 4 from J; bases not matched to a gene: 7. CDR1 and CDR2 from the germline V gene are GTSNPN and SVGIG (reference sequence). The CDR3 length is 15 residues. In nucleotides, the CDR3 is TGTGCCTGGGACCTTAGCGGGGGGGCATACAATGAGCAGTTCTTC. Amino acid sequence: CAWDLSGGAYNEQFF.

This clonotype was picked up many times. V usage is TRBV10-3 and J usage is TRBJ2-7; either TRBD1 or TRBD2 may supply D (5 bases each). This CDR3 is 14 amino acids long. CDR1 ENHRY and CDR2 SYGVKD come from the germline V gene. V was cut by 4 bases and J by 3 bases, with 13 bases left in between. The CDR3 nucleotides read TGTGCCATCAGTGCGGGGACGGACCGCTACGAGCAGTACTTC. Amino acid sequence: CAISAGTDRYEQYF.

About this clonotype: It may be a read error: a sequence one base away is much more abundant. The final CDR3 position lacks the conserved phenylalanine or tryptophan, pointing to a likely read error. The V call is TRBV7-9, the J call TRBJ1-2; perhaps TRBD1 as D (6 bases). The CDR3 is 14 residues long. V was shortened by 1 base and J by 5 bases, with 11 bases between the two germline ends. Looked up from germline, CDR1 is SEHNR and CDR2 is FQNEAQ (reference sequence). CDR3 region: CASSLDQGPYGYTV. Here the CDR3 DNA reads TGTGCCAGCAGCTTAGATCAGGGGCCGTATGGCTACACCGTC.

This clonotype occurred many times. The V gene is TRBV5-5, the J gene TRBJ2-7; D is unclear. Germline loops: CDR1 SGHKS, CDR2 YYEKEE (reference sequence). CDR3 length: 13 residues. V lost 1 base and J 3 bases, leaving 8 bases between the germline ends. The CDR3 coding sequence is TGTGCCAGCAGCTTGACCGTCGGCTACGAGCAGTACGTC. Protein product: CASSLTVGYEQYV.

In this sample, this clonotype turned up many times. The chain carries TRBV29-1 and TRBJ2-7; D ambiguous. The germline V gene encodes CDR1 SQVTM and CDR2 ANQGSEA. Trimming removed 0 bases at V and 5 bases at J, with 11 bases between. The CDR3 runs to 13 residues. The CDR3 region has the DNA TGCAGCGTTGAAGATCTATCAGGAAACGAGCAGTACTTC. It translates to CSVEDLSGNEQYF.

The chain couples TRBV12-3 or TRBV12-4 to TRBJ1-2, with D tentatively TRBD1 (5 bases). There are 15 residues in the CDR3. The V gene lost 6 bases and the J gene lost 10 bases, with 24 bases spanning the gap. In DNA, the CDR3 is TGTGCCAGCAGATACGCCGGGGACTTACGAGGTGACTACACCTTC. Its protein product is CASRYAGDLRGDYTF.

The sample holds many counts of this clonotype. This chain connects TRBV20-1 to TRBJ2-2; 7 bases match TRBD1. Germline CDR1 reads DFQATT; CDR2 reads SNEGSKA (reference sequence). This CDR3 is built from 13 residues. V trimming: 6 bases; J trimming: 2 bases; junction bases outside the gene matches: 3. In DNA form, the CDR3 reads TGCAGTGCCCACAGGGGAAACACCGGGGAGCTGTTTTTT. Encoded protein: CSAHRGNTGELFF.

This clonotype was seen ten or more times. The rearrangement uses TRBV20-1 and TRBJ2-7; D remains ambiguous. The CDR3 has 11 amino acids. V lost 6 bases and J lost 3, with 9 bases in between. CDR1 is DFQATT and CDR2 is SNEGSKA in the germline V gene (reference sequence). The CDR3 loop is CSARRDYEQYF. The CDR3 nucleotides are TGCAGTGCCCGAAGGGACTACGAGCAGTACTTC.

In this sample, this clonotype turned up many times. This chain joins TRBV12-3 or TRBV12-4 and TRBJ2-7; perhaps TRBD1 as D (6 bases). Trimming took 6 bases from V and 2 from J, leaving 14 bases between them. The CDR3 is made up of 14 amino acids. The CDR3 DNA reads as TGTGCCAGCAGCCGCCCAGGGGTGCCCTACGAGCAGTACTTC. Its translation is CASSRPGVPYEQYF.

As regards this clonotype: This may come from a read error, since a much larger clone is one base off. V gene TRBV29-1 combines with J gene TRBJ2-2; D gene ambiguous. The CDR3 contains 16 residues. The V gene lost 4 bases and the J gene lost 0 bases, with 15 bases spanning the gap. The germline V gene has CDR1 SQVTM and CDR2 ANQGSEA. CDR3 sequence (DNA): TGCAGCGTTGTAGATCATGGTGGGGCGAACACCGGGGAGCTGTTTTTT. It translates to CSVVDHGGANTGELFF.

This clonotype was seen at least ten times. The rearrangement joins TRBV6-1 to TRBJ2-4; D assignment may be TRBD1 or TRBD2 (7 bases each). Germline assignment: CDR1 MNHNS and CDR2 SASEGT. V lost 6 bases and J 8 bases, leaving 20 bases between the germline ends. There are 15 residues in the CDR3. Here the CDR3 DNA reads TGTGCCAGCAGGGGGGGACAGCCGGCGGGGGACATTCAGTACTTC. Amino acid sequence: CASRGGQPAGDIQYF.

This clonotype was detected ten times or more. This chain links TRBV20-1 with TRBJ2-7; D may be TRBD2 (5 bases). Germline loops: CDR1 DFQATT, CDR2 SNEGSKA (reference sequence). Trimming took 0 bases from V and 13 from J, leaving 19 bases between them. CDR3 length: 13 residues. This CDR3 is CSARDGSSGPIYV. In DNA form, the CDR3 reads TGCAGTGCTAGAGATGGGTCCAGCGGACCTATCTACGTC.

The chain joins TRBV28 to TRBJ2-7, with 8 bases that match TRBD1. With V trimmed by 4 bases and J by 2 bases, 4 bases remained unmatched. CDR1 is MDHEN and CDR2 is SYDVKM in the germline V gene. The CDR3 is 14 residues long. The CDR3 region is CASSYRDRTYEQYV. In nucleotides, the CDR3 is TGTGCCAGCAGTTACCGGGACAGGACCTACGAGCAGTACGTC.

The CDR3: CASSQGRAAKNIQYF. CDR3 sequence (DNA): TGTGCCAGCAGCCAGGGCAGGGCAGCCAAAAACATTCAGTACTTC. This chain connects TRBV7-2 to TRBJ2-4; tentative D call: TRBD1 (5 bases). Trimming cost V 5 bases and J 0 bases, with 11 bases left between them. CDR3 length: 15 residues. Per the germline V gene, CDR1 is SGHTA and CDR2 is FQGNSA. Based on the CDR3 plus reference TRBV7-2 and TRBJ2-4, the full variable domain is GAGVSQSPSNKVTEKGKDVELRCDPISGHTALYWYRQSLGQGLEFLIYFQGNSAPDKSGLPSDRFSAERTGGSVSTLTIQRTQQEDSAVYLCASSQGRAAKNIQYFGAGTRLSVL.

This clonotype was seen many times. V usage is TRBV5-5 and J usage is TRBJ2-3; no definite D call. The CDR3 sequence is 12 residues long. Per the germline V gene, CDR1 is SGHKS and CDR2 is YYEKEE (reference sequence). The ends were cut back, 4 bases at V and 3 bases at J, with 6 bases in the middle. For the CDR3, the DNA is TGTGCCAGCAGCCCAAGGACAGATACGCAGTATTTT. This sequence encodes CASSPRTDTQYF.

The V call is TRBV7-2, the J call TRBJ2-3; 9 bases match TRBD2. V was pared by 6 bases and J by 1 base, with 8 bases of the junction left unmatched. This CDR3 spans 16 amino acids. The germline V gene encodes CDR1 SGHTA and CDR2 FQGNSA. The CDR3 is CASRKNPSGGTDTQYF. The DNA of the CDR3 is TGTGCCAGCAGGAAGAACCCTAGCGGGGGCACAGATACGCAGTATTTT.

Ten or more counts support this clonotype. J is TRBJ2-5 and V is TRBV29-1, with 9 positions matching TRBD1. This CDR3 spans 14 amino acids. In germline, CDR1 is SQVTM, CDR2 ANQGSEA. The V and J ends lost 3 bases and 6 bases, in that order; junction bases with no gene match: 8. The CDR3 DNA follows: TGCAGCGTTGAGCTGGGAGGACAGGGGCAGACCCAGTACTTC. It specifies CSVELGGQGQTQYF.

This clonotype came up a few times. The chain uses TRBV7-2 and TRBJ2-1; 10 bases line up with TRBD2. The CDR3 loop spans 16 amino acids. Germline CDR1 reads SGHTA; CDR2 reads FQGNSA. With V trimmed by 0 bases and J by 8 bases, 7 bases remained unmatched. CDR3 in amino acids: CASSLASSGGAYEQFF. The CDR3 nucleotides are TGTGCCAGCAGCTTAGCCTCCAGCGGGGGGGCCTATGAGCAGTTCTTC.